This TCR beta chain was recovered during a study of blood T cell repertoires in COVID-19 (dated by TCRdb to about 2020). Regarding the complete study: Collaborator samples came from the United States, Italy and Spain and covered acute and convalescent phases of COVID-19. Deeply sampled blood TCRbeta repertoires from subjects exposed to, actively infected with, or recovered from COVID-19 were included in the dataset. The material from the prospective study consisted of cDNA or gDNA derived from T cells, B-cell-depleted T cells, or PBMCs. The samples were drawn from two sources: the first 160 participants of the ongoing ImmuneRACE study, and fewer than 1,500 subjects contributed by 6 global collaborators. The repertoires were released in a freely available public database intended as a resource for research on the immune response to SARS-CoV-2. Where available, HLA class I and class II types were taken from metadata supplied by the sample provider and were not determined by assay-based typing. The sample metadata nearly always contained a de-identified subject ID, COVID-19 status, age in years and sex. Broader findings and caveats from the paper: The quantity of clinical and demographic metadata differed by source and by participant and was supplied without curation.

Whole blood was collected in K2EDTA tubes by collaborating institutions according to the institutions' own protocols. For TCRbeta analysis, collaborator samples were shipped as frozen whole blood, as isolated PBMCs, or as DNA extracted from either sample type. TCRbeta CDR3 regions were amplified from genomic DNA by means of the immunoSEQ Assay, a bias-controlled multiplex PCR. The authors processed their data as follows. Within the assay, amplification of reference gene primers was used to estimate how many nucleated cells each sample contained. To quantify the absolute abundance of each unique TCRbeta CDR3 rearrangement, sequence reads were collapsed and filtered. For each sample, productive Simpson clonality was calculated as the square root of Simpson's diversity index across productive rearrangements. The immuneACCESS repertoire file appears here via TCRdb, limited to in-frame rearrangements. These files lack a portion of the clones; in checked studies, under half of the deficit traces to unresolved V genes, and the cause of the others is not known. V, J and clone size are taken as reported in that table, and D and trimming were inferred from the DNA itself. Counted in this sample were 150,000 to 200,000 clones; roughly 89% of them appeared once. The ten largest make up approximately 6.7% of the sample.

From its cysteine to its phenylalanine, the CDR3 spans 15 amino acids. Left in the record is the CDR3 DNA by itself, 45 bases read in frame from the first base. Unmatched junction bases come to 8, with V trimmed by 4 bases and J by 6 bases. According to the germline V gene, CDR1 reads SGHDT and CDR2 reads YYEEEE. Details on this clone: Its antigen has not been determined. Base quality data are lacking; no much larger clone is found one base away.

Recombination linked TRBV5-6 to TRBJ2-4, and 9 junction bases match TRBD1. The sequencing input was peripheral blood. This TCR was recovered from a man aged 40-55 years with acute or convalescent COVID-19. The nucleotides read TGTGCCAGCAGCCAATACGGACAGGGGAGAAACATTCAGTACTTC. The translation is CASSQYGQGRNIQYF.